The clone carrying this TCR beta chain was picked up many times. This entry belongs to a study of early T cells in non-severe SARS-CoV-2 infection. Study overall: Chains were unpaired, as sequencing was done on bulk RNA from unsorted whole blood.

TCRdb used MiXCR to reprocess the 5' RACE reads, holding one entry per CDR3 protein. The repertoire holds roughly 70,000 distinct CDR3 sequences, with about 19% as singletons. The sequence derives from an adult who was a healthcare worker with PCR-confirmed SARS-CoV-2 infection or an uninfected control (not recorded which). The specimen comprised whole blood, sampled at baseline.

Here the CDR3 reads CSVGVQKLNTEAFF. The CDR3 DNA reads TGCAGCGTTGGTGTCCAGAAATTGAACACTGAAGCTTTCTTT. V and J are TRBV29-1 and TRBJ1-1; D ambiguous. V lost 4 bases and J lost 0, with 12 bases in between. The germline gives CDR1 SQVTM, CDR2 ANQGSEA. The CDR3 covers 14 residues.